Below are 18 T cell receptor beta chains sequenced from a single sample in a study of PD-1 blockade in classical Hodgkin lymphoma. The time point was: cycle 4 day 1 (C4D1), after six to seven weeks of nivolumab. Brentuximab vedotin exposure varied among the patients, all of whom had relapsed after autologous stem cell transplantation. Clones were read by immunoSEQ multiplex PCR, and TCRdb kept only the in-frame ones, dropping some. The sample has more than 75,000 clones; 90% to 95% are singletons. Sequenced here: peripheral blood mononuclear cells (PBMCs), sampled before the fourth cycle of nivolumab. All receptors come from a human donor with classical Hodgkin lymphoma.

This rearrangement joins TRBV21-1 to TRBJ2-7; the table names TRBD1, a call not compared with the DNA. TRBV21-1 is deemed a pseudogene. The CDR3 loop spans 14 amino acids. Here the CDR3 DNA reads TGTGCCAGCAGGAATCACAGGGGGCTCGACGAGCAGTACTTC. It is translated as CASRNHRGLDEQYF.

This rearrangement joins TRBV4-2 to TRBJ2-1, with 8 positions matching TRBD2. Trimming cost V 0 bases and J 6 bases; bases outside gene matches: 16. CDR1 LGHNA and CDR2 YNFKEQ come from the germline V gene. CDR3 length: 19 residues. The CDR3 DNA follows: TGTGCCAGCAGCCAAGAGACGGTGAGGACTAGCAGGACGGGCAATGAGCAGTTCTTC. It yields the protein CASSQETVRTSRTGNEQFF.

This clone was counted once. V usage is TRBV5-1 and J usage is TRBJ2-5, with 7 bases aligning to TRBD1. The germline V gene encodes CDR1 SGHRS and CDR2 YFSETQ. V lost 4 bases and J lost 2; bases outside the gene matches: 8. The CDR3 covers 15 residues. The CDR3, as DNA: TGCGCCAGCAGCATTTCAGAGGGGGCACAAGAGACCCAGTACTTC. This codes for CASSISEGAQETQYF. Full variable domain (rest looked up from reference TRBV5-1 and TRBJ2-5): KAGVTQTPRYLIKTRGQQVTLSCSPISGHRSVSWYQQTPGQGLQFLFEYFSETQRNKGNFPGRFSGRQFSNSRSEMNVSTLELGDSALYLCASSISEGAQETQYFGPGTRLLVL.

The rearrangement links TRBV29-1 to TRBJ1-2; 7 bases agree with TRBD1. V trimming: 5 bases; J trimming: 7 bases; junction bases outside the gene matches: 4. CDR3 size: 11 residues. Germline V gene sequence: CDR1 SQVTM, CDR2 ANQGSEA. CDR3 nucleotide sequence: TGCAGCGTTCAAGGACAGGCTGGCTACACCTTC. It is translated as CSVQGQAGYTF.

The CDR3 DNA is TGTGCCAGCAGCACCCGGGACAGGGGGCTCTACGAGCAGTACTTC. Its protein product is CASSTRDRGLYEQYF. The rearrangement uses TRBV9 and TRBJ2-7, with 12 nucleotides matching TRBD1. Unmatched junction bases numbered 5, after V lost 4 bases and J lost 3 bases. The length of the CDR3 is 15 residues. Germline CDR1 reads SGDLS; CDR2 reads YYNGEE.

This chain links TRBV6-4 with TRBJ2-1; 7 bases are shared with TRBD2. The germline V gene has CDR1 MRHNA and CDR2 SNTAGT. The CDR3 has 17 residues. The V gene end was trimmed by 6 bases and the J gene end by 0 bases; junction bases not matched to a gene: 11. Here the CDR3 DNA reads TGTGCCAGCAGCCCGGGACTACCTACAAGCTCCTACAATGAGCAGTTCTTC. This translates into CASSPGLPTSSYNEQFF.

The genes are TRBV15 and TRBJ1-5, with D perhaps TRBD1 (6 bases). V was cut by 0 bases and J by 4 bases, with 13 bases left in between. Germline CDR1 reads LNHNV; CDR2 reads YYDKDF (reference sequence). This CDR3 region has 16 residues. CDR3 sequence (DNA): TGTGCCACCAGCAGAGATAAAGGGGGTGGTAATCAGCCCCAGCATTTT. Residues: CATSRDKGGGNQPQHF.

The chain has TRBV6-1 and TRBJ2-1; a weak D match, TRBD1 (6 bases). This CDR3 has 11 amino acids. Trimming shortened V by 6 bases and J by 15 bases, and 15 bases separated the two germline ends. Germline V gives CDR1 MNHNS, CDR2 SASEGT. CDR3 DNA: TGTGCCAGCAGCACACAGGGAATACGGTTCTTC. Translation: CASSTQGIRFF.

Only one count was recorded for this clone. This chain connects TRBV4-1 to TRBJ2-4; 11 nucleotides line up with TRBD1. There are 18 residues in the CDR3. CDR1 is MGHRA and CDR2 is YSYEKL in the germline V gene. Germline trimming cut 0 bases from V and 0 bases from J; bases unmatched to any gene: 4. The CDR3 nucleotides are TGCGCCAGCAGCCAAGAGGGGGGGACAGGGGGAGCCAAAAACATTCAGTACTTC. Amino acids: CASSQEGGTGGAKNIQYF.

The CDR3, as DNA: TGTGCCAGCAGCTTAACTTTCGGACAGGGTTTGGTCACTGAAGCTTTCTTT. This gives the protein CASSLTFGQGLVTEAFF. V and J are TRBV7-2 and TRBJ1-1, with 8 bases matching TRBD1. This CDR3 comprises 17 residues. The germline CDR1 and CDR2 sequences are SGHTA and FQGNSA. The junction had 12 bases not matched to a gene; V was cut back by 2 bases and J by 4 bases.

The chain is built from TRBV28 and TRBJ2-7, with 7 bases aligning to TRBD2. In germline, CDR1 is MDHEN, CDR2 SYDVKM. V was clipped by 3 bases and J by 3 bases; unmatched bases: 8. This CDR3 is 15 amino acids long. CDR3 DNA sequence: TGTGCCAGCAGTTTGGCGACCGGGAGGAACTACGAGCAGTACTTC. It is translated as CASSLATGRNYEQYF.

The J gene is TRBJ2-3, the V gene TRBV2; D perhaps matches TRBD2 (6 bases). The CDR3 is 14 amino acids. CDR1 is SNHLY, CDR2 FYNNEI, per germline. The V and J ends lost 0 bases and 5 bases respectively, with 9 bases between them. The CDR3 protein is CASSEAGLGDTQYF. DNA of the CDR3: TGTGCCAGCAGTGAAGCGGGACTTGGAGATACGCAGTATTTT.

The chain recombines TRBV5-5 with TRBJ2-3; 10 nucleotides match TRBD1. CDR1 is SGHKS and CDR2 is YYEKEE in the germline V gene (reference sequence). This CDR3 spans 19 amino acids. V trimming: 4 bases; J trimming: 2 bases; junction bases outside the gene matches: 16. The DNA of the CDR3 is TGTGCCAGCAGCCTACATATATCTGACAGGGGGCCCCCCACAGATACGCAGTATTTT. It yields the protein CASSLHISDRGPPTDTQYF.

The V and J genes are TRBV29-1 and TRBJ2-5; TRBD2 is a possible D gene (6 bases). V was cut by 4 bases and J by 3 bases, with 12 bases left in between. Germline V gene lookup returns CDR1 SQVTM and CDR2 ANQGSEA. The CDR3 length is 13 residues. CDR3 nucleotide sequence: TGCAGCGTTGTTACCTGGAGGGAAGAGACCCAGTACTTC. This sequence encodes CSVVTWREETQYF.

J is TRBJ2-1 and V is TRBV28, with a tentative D call TRBD2 (6 bases). The CDR3 consists of 15 residues. Trimming left V 7 bases short and J 8 bases short, with 21 bases between. Germline V CDR1 and CDR2: MDHEN, SYDVKM. The DNA of the CDR3 is TGTGCCAGCATACCGGGACTCAGGAATGGGGATGAGCAGTTCTTC. This translates into CASIPGLRNGDEQFF. Drawing the rest from reference TRBV28 and TRBJ2-1, the complete variable domain is DVKVTQSSRYLVKRTGEKVFLECVQDMDHENMFWYRQDPGLGLRLIYFSYDVKMKEKGDIPEGYSVSREKKERFSLILESASTNQTSMYLCASIPGLRNGDEQFFGPGTRLTVL.

This sequence joins TRBV5-5 and TRBJ1-1; the match to TRBD1 covers 9 bases. The V gene's germline CDR1 is SGHKS and CDR2 YYEKEE (reference sequence). The CDR3 length is 17 residues. The V gene end was trimmed by 2 bases and the J gene end by 0 bases; junction bases not matched to a gene: 8. The CDR3 sequence: CASSFGQGFSVNTEAFF. In nucleotides, the CDR3 is TGTGCCAGCAGCTTCGGACAGGGGTTCTCGGTGAACACTGAAGCTTTCTTT.

The chain recombines TRBV28 with TRBJ2-7; D call uncertain. Per germline, CDR1 MDHEN and CDR2 SYDVKM. Trimming removed 2 bases at V and 2 bases at J, with 7 bases between. The CDR3 extends over 13 amino acids. CDR3 coding DNA: TGTGCCAGCAGTTTAAACGCCCCCTACGAGCAGTACTTC. It codes for CASSLNAPYEQYF.

V gene TRBV7-9 combines with J gene TRBJ2-2; the D is unclear. The CDR3 runs to 14 residues. Germline V CDR1 and CDR2: SEHNR, FQNEAQ (reference sequence). Between the trimmed V and J ends, which lost 0 bases and 7 bases, there was a span of 9 bases. The CDR3 spells CASSLAGFVGELFF. DNA of the CDR3: TGTGCCAGCAGCTTAGCGGGGTTTGTCGGGGAGCTGTTTTTT.